Shown below are 18 T cell receptor beta chains from a single sample sequenced in a study of vaccination effects on CD4 cells after COVID-19. An approximately ten-day culture period preceded the isolation of CD4+ T cells. The assay was immunoSEQ multiplex PCR, and TCRdb's table has in-frame clones only and misses some. The table records tens of thousands of clones, around 79% of them present only once. These receptors' targets are unknown. The sample here was CD4+ T cells from PBMCs cultured without peptide, taken before COVID-19 vaccination. Receptor source: a human donor who received a COVID-19 vaccine.

V usage is TRBV19 and J usage is TRBJ1-2; 8 nucleotides match TRBD1. This CDR3 has 12 residues. Trimming at V came to 5 bases and at J to 7 bases, leaving 3 bases not matched to a gene. Germline V gene data show CDR1 as LNHDA and CDR2 as SQIVND (reference sequence). This chain's CDR3 is CASSDRGGGYTF. CDR3 bases: TGTGCCAGTAGTGACAGGGGAGGTGGCTACACCTTC.

The chain uses TRBV5-1 and TRBJ1-2, with 8 bases that match TRBD1. The germline CDR1 and CDR2 sequences are SGHRS and YFSETQ. Unmatched junction bases numbered 9, after V lost 0 bases and J lost 8 bases. The CDR3 contains 15 residues. The CDR3: CASSLAAGQGSGYTF. In DNA form, the CDR3 reads TGCGCCAGCAGCTTGGCCGCCGGACAGGGATCCGGCTACACCTTC.

The chain couples TRBV30 to TRBJ2-5, with 14 bases identical to TRBD2. The CDR3 spans 15 residues. Germline values: CDR1 GTSNPN, CDR2 SVGIG (reference sequence). The J segment lost 4 bases and the V segment lost 5 bases, leaving 6 bases of the junction unmatched. DNA for the CDR3: TGTGCCTGGGTTCCGGGACTAGCGGGAGTAGAGACCCAGTACTTC. Its protein product is CAWVPGLAGVETQYF.

The J gene is TRBJ1-1, the V gene TRBV19; D is undetermined. Trimming cost V 3 bases and J 1 base, with 9 bases left between them. Germline CDR1 and CDR2: LNHDA and SQIVND (reference sequence). The CDR3 runs to 14 residues. The CDR3 DNA reads TGTGCCAGTAGTATTATTCAGCGGAACACTGAAGCTTTCTTT. Its protein is CASSIIQRNTEAFF.

This clone has a single count. This chain joins TRBV6-1 and TRBJ1-2, with TRBD1 as a possible D gene (5 bases). V was trimmed by 0 bases and J by 3 bases, leaving 8 bases between them. Per germline, CDR1 MNHNS and CDR2 SASEGT. The CDR3 contains 14 residues. The CDR3 bases are TGTGCCAGCAGTGAAGCGAGGGGCTACTATGGCTACACCTTC. Translation: CASSEARGYYGYTF.

The genes are TRBV29-1 and TRBJ1-3; D is unclear. CDR3 size: 14 residues. Germline values: CDR1 SQVTM, CDR2 ANQGSEA. V was pared by 4 bases and J by 2 bases, with 12 bases between. The CDR3 sequence is CSVAQGSAGNTIYF. CDR3 in DNA: TGCAGCGTTGCACAAGGTTCCGCTGGAAACACCATATATTTT.

The chain couples TRBV18 to TRBJ1-4; D not certain. CDR1 and CDR2 from the germline V gene are KGHSH and LQKENI. Trimming pared 2 bases from V and 5 bases from J, leaving 6 bases between. The CDR3 runs 13 residues. CDR3 bases: TGTGCCAGCTCACCAGATCGGAATGAAAAACTGTTTTTT. Translated, it gives CASSPDRNEKLFF.

This clone was detected a few times. The rearrangement links TRBV5-1 to TRBJ2-1; TRBD2 agrees at 10 bases. The CDR3 is made up of 15 amino acids. V trimming: 3 bases; J trimming: 8 bases; junction bases outside the gene matches: 8. Germline V gene data show CDR1 as SGHRS and CDR2 as YFSETQ. The CDR3 region has the DNA TGCGCCAGCAGCTCAACTACTAGCGGGGTTGATGAGCAGTTCTTC. This translates into CASSSTTSGVDEQFF.

Only a few counts were recorded for this clone. The chain recombines TRBV5-1 with TRBJ1-4; D is possibly TRBD1 (6 bases). V lost 3 bases and J lost 0, with 27 bases in between. Germline V CDR1 and CDR2: SGHRS, YFSETQ. The CDR3 spans 21 residues. In DNA form, the CDR3 reads TGCGCCAGCAGCTCAAGGGGGGTTTCGGCCCTCCGGGCAGCAACTAATGAAAAACTGTTTTTT. Residues: CASSSRGVSALRAATNEKLFF.

V and J are TRBV29-1 and TRBJ1-2, with D possibly being TRBD1 (5 bases). Trimming pared 7 bases from V and 4 bases from J, leaving 16 bases between. The CDR3 consists of 13 residues. Germline CDR1 SQVTM, CDR2 ANQGSEA. The CDR3 region is CSARDGISYGYTF. In DNA, the CDR3 is TGCAGCGCCCGGGACGGAATCAGCTATGGCTACACCTTC.

The CDR3: CASSLGGSDADTQYF. CDR3 DNA sequence: TGCGCCAGCAGCTTGGGGGGGTCGGACGCAGATACGCAGTATTTT. The V gene is TRBV5-1, the J gene TRBJ2-3; the D gene could be TRBD1 or TRBD2 (5 bases each). V was cut by 0 bases and J by 4 bases, with 12 bases left in between. CDR3 length equals 15 residues. The germline V gene encodes CDR1 SGHRS and CDR2 YFSETQ.

This clone is categorized as medium-sized. The J gene is TRBJ2-3, the V gene TRBV7-9, with 11 bases fitting TRBD2. CDR3 length: 15 residues. Losses at the gene ends were 4 bases for V and 2 bases for J; bases not matched to a gene: 2. Germline CDR1 reads SEHNR; CDR2 reads FQNEAQ (reference sequence). In DNA form, the CDR3 reads TGTGCCAGCAGCTCGGGACTAGCGGACACAGATACGCAGTATTTT. Translating gives CASSSGLADTDTQYF.

The chain is built from TRBV5-1 and TRBJ1-5, with D possibly matching TRBD1 (5 bases). V shed 4 bases and J shed 0 bases, with 11 bases lying between them. CDR1 is SGHRS and CDR2 is YFSETQ in the germline V gene. CDR3 length: 15 amino acids. The CDR3 region has the DNA TGCGCCAGCAGCGTAACAGGACTTAGCAATCAGCCCCAGCATTTT. Translated, it gives CASSVTGLSNQPQHF.

This rearrangement joins TRBV5-1 to TRBJ2-7; either TRBD1 or TRBD2 may supply D (5 bases each). The CDR3 loop spans 15 amino acids. Germline-derived CDR1 and CDR2 are SGHRS and YFSETQ. V was shortened by 2 bases and J by 0 bases, with 12 bases between the two germline ends. The CDR3, as DNA: TGCGCCAGCAGCTTCGGGGCAGTAAGCTCCTACGAGCAGTACTTC. Residues: CASSFGAVSSYEQYF.

This clone occurred a few times. This chain links TRBV4-1 with TRBJ1-5; no clear D. Trimming removed 0 bases from V and 0 bases from J, with 15 bases in between. This CDR3 is built from 18 residues. The V gene's germline CDR1 is MGHRA and CDR2 YSYEKL. The CDR3 nucleotides are TGCGCCAGCAGCCAAGAGGTTGCGGTGGGCAGTAGCAATCAGCCCCAGCATTTT. This translates into CASSQEVAVGSSNQPQHF.

The chain joins TRBV6-5 to TRBJ1-3, with TRBD1 as a possible D gene (6 bases). V was cut by 4 bases and J by 4 bases, with 17 bases left in between. The germline V gene has CDR1 MNHEY and CDR2 SVGAGI. This CDR3 is built from 16 residues. The CDR3 nucleotides are TGTGCCAGCAGTTCTCCCCCGGGACAAAGGGGAAACACCATATATTTT. As protein: CASSSPPGQRGNTIYF.

The V call is TRBV5-4, the J call TRBJ2-3; no clear D gene. Germline lookup yields CDR1 SGHNT and CDR2 YYREEE (reference sequence). This CDR3 comprises 14 residues. V shed 3 bases and J shed 2 bases, with 10 bases lying between them. This CDR3 is CASSSGSYTDTQYF. The CDR3 DNA is TGTGCCAGCAGCTCAGGCAGCTACACAGATACGCAGTATTTT.

This clone was detected only a few times. The gene calls are TRBV5-1 and TRBJ1-5; a weak D match, TRBD1 (5 bases). The germline V gene encodes CDR1 SGHRS and CDR2 YFSETQ. Trimming removed 1 base at V and 2 bases at J, with 10 bases between. The CDR3 loop spans 15 amino acids. Here the CDR3 DNA reads TGCGCCAGCAGCTTGAGGGGAGACCGCAATCAGCCCCAGCATTTT. It encodes CASSLRGDRNQPQHF. Full variable domain (outside the CDR3, taken from reference TRBV5-1 and TRBJ1-5): KAGVTQTPRYLIKTRGQQVTLSCSPISGHRSVSWYQQTPGQGLQFLFEYFSETQRNKGNFPGRFSGRQFSNSRSEMNVSTLELGDSALYLCASSLRGDRNQPQHFGDGTRLSIL.